This T cell receptor beta chain originates from a study of cytomegalovirus exposure and HLA in healthy donors. The PCR made use of 60 Vbeta and 13 Jbeta primers. Assay: immunoSEQ multiplex PCR; the TCRdb copy retains only in-frame clones and omits some. In the table there are 50,000 to 75,000 clones, 83% of which are singletons. V was shortened by 4 bases and J by 7 bases, with 14 bases between the two germline ends. This CDR3 spans 15 amino acids. The germline V gene has CDR1 ENHRY and CDR2 SYGVKD. Notes on this clone: Antigen: not known.

Findings and limits, study-wide: Highest at DRB1 and lowest at HLA-C, TCR association rates differed among HLA loci in a later analysis. One variant, a missense change in DCLRE1C, was linked in a later analysis to TCR beta V- and J-gene trimming. 16,951 TCR beta sequences were associated with HLA alleles at 0.05 false discovery rate in a later analysis.

The TCR originated in a human donor in good health. Sequenced input: PBMCs. The rearrangement uses TRBV10-3 and TRBJ1-6; D might be TRBD1 (6 bases). The CDR3 nucleotides are TGTGCCATCAGTGGGTCGACAGGCAACAATTCACCCCTCCACTTT. Its translation is CAISGSTGNNSPLHF.